Shown below are 19 T cell receptor beta chains from a single sample sequenced in a study of early stage breast cancer tumors. Data came from immunoSEQ multiplex PCR; TCRdb stores just in-frame clones and leaves some out. The sample carries some 10,000 clones, under 80% recorded once. Sequenced: normal breast tissue next to the tumor. The receptor set was obtained from a person aged 40 to 50 with breast cancer.

V and J are TRBV6-6 and TRBJ2-5; no reliable D call. The V end was cut by 8 bases, the J end by 0 bases, with 19 bases between. The CDR3 is 16 residues long. Germline V CDR1 and CDR2: MNHNY, SVGAGI (reference sequence). The CDR3 reads CASAALGTADQETQYF. DNA for the CDR3: TGTGCCAGCGCGGCTTTGGGTACAGCAGACCAAGAGACCCAGTACTTC.

The chain has TRBV27 and TRBJ2-2; the match to TRBD2 covers 7 bases. Unmatched junction bases numbered 6, after V lost 6 bases and J lost 5 bases. The CDR3 has 14 residues. Germline V gene sequence: CDR1 MNHEY, CDR2 SMNVEV (reference sequence). CDR3 nucleotide sequence: TGTGCCAGCAGCTTCCCGGGGGGTACCGGGGAGCTGTTTTTT. Translation gives CASSFPGGTGELFF.

The rearrangement joins TRBV19 to TRBJ1-2, with TRBD1 as a possible D gene (6 bases). The V end lost 3 bases, the J end lost 4 bases, and 24 bases lay between the germline ends. CDR3 length equals 18 residues. The V gene's germline CDR1 is LNHDA and CDR2 SQIVND (reference sequence). The CDR3 reads CASSIKIHRVQGVYGYTF. As DNA, the CDR3 is TGTGCCAGTAGTATTAAGATACACAGGGTCCAAGGAGTCTATGGCTACACCTTC.

This chain links TRBV27 with TRBJ2-2, with 8 bases identical to TRBD1. Germline loops: CDR1 MNHEY, CDR2 SMNVEV (reference sequence). CDR3 length: 16 amino acids. V trimming: 3 bases; J trimming: 6 bases; junction bases outside the gene matches: 9. The CDR3 protein is CASSFPGTGNPGELFF. The CDR3 DNA is TGTGCCAGCAGTTTTCCCGGGACAGGTAACCCCGGGGAGCTGTTTTTT.

This clone was observed a few times. The V and J genes are TRBV2 and TRBJ2-7, with 7 bases lining up with TRBD2. The CDR3 has 16 amino acids. Germline V lookup: CDR1 SNHLY, CDR2 FYNNEI. Trimming removed 5 bases from V and 7 bases from J; junction bases left unmatched: 17. CDR3 amino acids: CASSLGTERGAGEQYF. CDR3 DNA: TGTGCCAGCAGTCTCGGAACCGAGCGGGGAGCTGGGGAGCAGTACTTC.

The chain is built from TRBV7-8 and TRBJ2-7; TRBD2 might be the D (5 bases). This CDR3 spans 13 amino acids. Per germline, CDR1 SGHVS and CDR2 FQNEAQ. V lost 5 bases to trimming and J lost 7 bases, with 15 bases between them. For the CDR3, the DNA is TGTGCCAGCAGCCTCCGGACTGCGTTTGAGCAGTACTTC. This translates into CASSLRTAFEQYF.

The V and J genes are TRBV27 and TRBJ2-2; either TRBD1 or TRBD2 may fit D (5 bases each). The CDR3 is 15 residues long. V gave up 10 bases and J gave up 4 bases, with 19 bases separating them. In germline, CDR1 is MNHEY, CDR2 SMNVEV (reference sequence). The CDR3 sequence: CATRTAGAPTGELFF. The CDR3 DNA reads as TGTGCCACCCGCACAGCCGGGGCCCCCACCGGGGAGCTGTTTTTT.

The rearrangement joins TRBV2 to TRBJ2-5, with 8 positions matching TRBD2. After removal of 7 bases from V and 6 bases from J, the junction contained 13 bases not matched to a gene. The CDR3 sequence is 15 residues long. The germline CDR1 and CDR2 sequences are SNHLY and FYNNEI. This CDR3 reads CASTSSGTTRQTQYF. CDR3 DNA sequence: TGTGCCAGCACCAGTAGCGGGACCACCAGACAGACCCAGTACTTC.

The chain couples TRBV4-1 to TRBJ1-2; D not resolved. The V end was cut by 3 bases, the J end by 6 bases, with 11 bases between. The CDR3 totals 13 residues. Germline CDR1 reads MGHRA; CDR2 reads YSYEKL. The CDR3 DNA sequence: TGCGCCAGCAGCCACCGGGGTGGCGATGGCTACACCTTC. Its protein product is CASSHRGGDGYTF.

The rearrangement uses TRBV6-6 and TRBJ1-4; D might be TRBD1 (5 bases). V lost 6 bases, J lost 4 bases, and 12 bases lay in between. The CDR3 totals 14 residues. Germline V CDR1 and CDR2: MNHNY, SVGAGI (reference sequence). The CDR3 loop reads CASRNRKDNEKLFF. As DNA, the CDR3 is TGTGCCAGCAGAAACAGGAAGGATAATGAAAAACTGTTTTTT.

The chain employs TRBV5-1 and TRBJ2-3; TRBD1 agrees at 8 bases. Losses at the gene ends were 0 bases for V and 1 base for J; bases not matched to a gene: 7. The CDR3 sequence is 17 residues long. Germline values: CDR1 SGHRS, CDR2 YFSETQ. CDR3 amino acids: CASSLGAGGLRTDTQYF. The CDR3, as DNA: TGCGCCAGCAGCTTGGGGGCAGGGGGCCTTCGCACAGATACGCAGTATTTT.

This clone came up a few times. The chain employs TRBV30 and TRBJ2-5; possible D gene TRBD2, 5 bases. In germline, CDR1 is GTSNPN, CDR2 SVGIG (reference sequence). The CDR3 has 16 residues. V was cut by 4 bases and J by 1 base, with 19 bases left in between. The CDR3 loop reads CAWTVGVQGGQETQYF. The CDR3 DNA follows: TGTGCCTGGACCGTTGGTGTCCAAGGAGGCCAAGAGACCCAGTACTTC.

The chain is built from TRBV19 and TRBJ2-1; D call uncertain. Deletions cut 3 bases from V and 5 bases from J, with 8 bases between. From germline, CDR1 is LNHDA and CDR2 SQIVND (reference sequence). The CDR3 covers 13 residues. CDR3 DNA: TGTGCCAGTAGTATCAACGCGAACAATGAGCAGTTCTTC. Its protein product is CASSINANNEQFF.

The sample holds a few counts of this clone. V and J are TRBV19 and TRBJ2-6, with TRBD2 matching 9 bases. The germline V gene encodes CDR1 LNHDA and CDR2 SQIVND (reference sequence). The CDR3 loop spans 18 amino acids. V was clipped by 1 base and J by 3 bases; unmatched bases: 7. CDR3 sequence (DNA): TGTGCCAGTAGTATAGGGGGCGGGAGGGCCGGTGGGGCCAACGTCCTGACTTTC. It yields the protein CASSIGGGRAGGANVLTF.

This sequence joins TRBV19 and TRBJ2-5; 9 bases align to TRBD2. Germline lookup yields CDR1 LNHDA and CDR2 SQIVND (reference sequence). This CDR3 has 17 amino acids. With 3 bases clipped from V and 1 base from J, the junction kept 9 bases outside the gene matches. This CDR3 reads CASSIGSGSALQETQYF. CDR3 in DNA: TGTGCCAGTAGTATCGGTAGCGGGAGTGCCCTCCAAGAGACCCAGTACTTC.

The rearrangement joins TRBV5-1 to TRBJ2-2, with D maybe TRBD2 (6 bases). The V gene lost 0 bases and the J gene lost 6 bases, with 15 bases spanning the gap. From germline, CDR1 is SGHRS and CDR2 YFSETQ. The CDR3 extends over 16 amino acids. CDR3 sequence (DNA): TGCGCCAGCAGCTTGGGACTAGAGTTCAGGCCCGGGGAGCTGTTTTTT. Translated, it gives CASSLGLEFRPGELFF.

This sequence joins TRBV2 and TRBJ2-5; unclear D gene. The CDR3 runs 17 residues. CDR1 and CDR2 from the germline V gene are SNHLY and FYNNEI. Between the trimmed V and J ends, which lost 4 bases and 1 base, there was a span of 19 bases. The CDR3 is CASSGGLATVGQETQYF. CDR3 sequence (DNA): TGTGCCAGCAGTGGGGGTCTTGCCACTGTGGGCCAAGAGACCCAGTACTTC.

This chain uses TRBV9 with TRBJ2-5; D might be TRBD1 or TRBD2, each matching 7 bases. The CDR3 contains 14 residues. Germline loops: CDR1 SGDLS, CDR2 YYNGEE. Trimming cost V 4 bases and J 10 bases, with 20 bases left between them. The CDR3 sequence: CASSSGGTVESQYF. CDR3 sequence (DNA): TGTGCCAGCAGCTCCGGGGGGACAGTAGAAAGCCAGTACTTC.

This chain connects TRBV2 to TRBJ1-1, with D unclear. Trimming took off 6 bases at V and 1 base at J, with 15 bases between the two ends. CDR1 is SNHLY and CDR2 is FYNNEI in the germline V gene. This CDR3 spans 15 amino acids. The CDR3, as DNA: TGTGCCAGCAGAAAAGACCAGAACAGGAACACTGAAGCTTTCTTT. Translating it yields CASRKDQNRNTEAFF.